These 14 T cell receptor beta chains came from one sample sequenced in a study of blood T cell repertoires in COVID-19. Method: immunoSEQ multiplex PCR; TCRdb's copy keeps in-frame clones and lacks some. The table records about 220,000 clones, 80% to 85% of them present only once. The source material was peripheral blood. These receptor sequences come from a man aged 25 to 45 with active or convalescent COVID-19.

This clone has just a few counts. The gene calls are TRBV10-1 and TRBJ2-3; D is unresolved. The ends were cut back, 3 bases at V and 3 bases at J, with 13 bases in the middle. Germline V gives CDR1 WNHNN, CDR2 SYGVQD (reference sequence). The CDR3 loop spans 15 amino acids. CDR3 sequence reads: CASSDPEDETDTQYF. CDR3 nucleotide sequence: TGCGCCAGCAGTGACCCCGAGGATGAGACAGATACGCAGTATTTT.

The genes are TRBV27 and TRBJ2-3; 11 nucleotides line up with TRBD2. There are 16 residues in the CDR3. Losses at the gene ends were 4 bases for V and 7 bases for J; bases not matched to a gene: 10. Germline CDR1 and CDR2: MNHEY and SMNVEV (reference sequence). Here the CDR3 DNA reads TGTGCCAGCAGTTCGTTAGCGGGAGGGGTCGTGTATACGCAGTATTTT. This encodes CASSSLAGGVVYTQYF.

This clone was seen only a few times. J is TRBJ1-4 and V is TRBV28, with D possibly TRBD1 on 5 matching bases. V lost 2 bases, J lost 6 bases, and 10 bases lay in between. The V gene's germline CDR1 is MDHEN and CDR2 SYDVKM. This CDR3 contains 14 residues. The CDR3 DNA reads as TGTGCCAGCAGTTTACTACAGGCCGATGAAAAACTGTTTTTT. This encodes CASSLLQADEKLFF.

This clone appeared a few times. The chain couples TRBV9 to TRBJ2-3, with D possibly TRBD1 on 8 matching bases. The V gene's germline CDR1 is SGDLS and CDR2 YYNGEE. The CDR3 contains 17 residues. The V end lost 4 bases, the J end lost 2 bases, and 20 bases lay between the germline ends. CDR3 DNA sequence: TGTGCCAGCAGCCCCCAGGGGGCCCTAGCGGCCACAGATACGCAGTATTTT. Its protein is CASSPQGALAATDTQYF.

This clone was detected a few times. The rearrangement links TRBV27 to TRBJ2-5; a possible D gene is TRBD2 (6 bases). The V end lost 3 bases, the J end lost 4 bases, and 15 bases lay between the germline ends. CDR1 and CDR2 from the germline V gene are MNHEY and SMNVEV (reference sequence). CDR3 size: 15 residues. Here the CDR3 reads CASSFRAGRLETQYF. For the CDR3, the DNA is TGTGCCAGCAGTTTTCGGGCGGGGAGGCTAGAGACCCAGTACTTC.

The chain recombines TRBV4-3 with TRBJ1-2, with TRBD1 matching over 8 bases. The J segment lost 6 bases and the V segment lost 3 bases, leaving 3 bases of the junction unmatched. CDR3 length: 13 amino acids. Per germline, CDR1 LGHNA and CDR2 YSLEER. The CDR3 DNA sequence: TGCGCCAGCAGCCAGGACAGGGAACATGGCTACACCTTC. Amino acid sequence: CASSQDREHGYTF.

This sequence joins TRBV11-3 and TRBJ2-2; D is undetermined. Trimming took off 4 bases at V and 3 bases at J, with 6 bases between the two ends. The CDR3 runs 13 residues. CDR1 is SGHNT, CDR2 YENEEA, per germline. The CDR3 DNA follows: TGTGCCAGCAGCTCCTATGACACCGGGGAGCTGTTTTTT. Translating gives CASSSYDTGELFF.

This clone has only one observation. The V gene is TRBV5-4, the J gene TRBJ2-3; 9 nucleotides line up with TRBD2. CDR3 size: 19 residues. With 1 base clipped from V and 5 bases from J, the junction kept 17 bases outside the gene matches. In germline, CDR1 is SGHNT, CDR2 YYREEE (reference sequence). Written as DNA, the CDR3 is TGTGCCAGCAGCTTGCACGAATTACTTGGCGGGGGGGCCGGAGATACGCAGTATTTT. Protein sequence: CASSLHELLGGGAGDTQYF.

J is TRBJ2-1 and V is TRBV29-1; TRBD1 is a possible D gene (6 bases). The CDR3 sequence is 12 residues long. Germline loops: CDR1 SQVTM, CDR2 ANQGSEA. V shed 6 bases and J shed 9 bases, with 15 bases lying between them. In nucleotides, the CDR3 is TGCAGCGTGCCCACAGGGTCCGGTGAGCAGTTCTTC. Residues: CSVPTGSGEQFF.

The gene calls are TRBV5-1 and TRBJ1-5; possibly TRBD1 for D (5 bases). Germline assignment: CDR1 SGHRS and CDR2 YFSETQ. CDR3 size: 14 residues. V lost 4 bases and J lost 6, with 14 bases in between. This CDR3 is CASSPGELAQPQHF. The CDR3 bases are TGCGCCAGCAGCCCGGGGGAGTTGGCTCAGCCCCAGCATTTT. The whole variable domain, remainder taken from reference TRBV5-1 and TRBJ1-5, is KAGVTQTPRYLIKTRGQQVTLSCSPISGHRSVSWYQQTPGQGLQFLFEYFSETQRNKGNFPGRFSGRQFSNSRSEMNVSTLELGDSALYLCASSPGELAQPQHFGDGTRLSIL.

J is TRBJ2-2 and V is TRBV7-8, with no clear D. Germline V lookup: CDR1 SGHVS, CDR2 FQNEAQ. With 4 bases removed from V and 3 bases from J, the gap between germline ends came to 3 bases. CDR3 length: 12 amino acids. CDR3 loop: CASSSDTGELFF. The CDR3 region has the DNA TGTGCCAGCAGCTCGGACACCGGGGAGCTGTTTTTT.

This clone turned up a few times. Additional DNA sequences in this sample encode the identical CDR3. The chain recombines TRBV2 with TRBJ1-1, with unresolved D. This CDR3 has 11 amino acids. Germline V gene lookup returns CDR1 SNHLY and CDR2 FYNNEI. Trimming pared 7 bases from V and 1 base from J, leaving 4 bases between. CDR3 nucleotides: TGTGCCAGCACGGGGAACACTGAAGCTTTCTTT. Amino acid sequence: CASTGNTEAFF.

The chain employs TRBV5-1 and TRBJ2-7, with 10 bases fitting TRBD2. The ends lost 5 bases at V and 5 bases at J; junction bases unmatched: 10. Germline V gene lookup returns CDR1 SGHRS and CDR2 YFSETQ. The CDR3 loop spans 15 amino acids. The CDR3 spells CASRLTSGNSHEQYF. As DNA, the CDR3 is TGCGCCAGCAGGCTCACTAGCGGGAATTCCCACGAGCAGTACTTC.

The chain links TRBV9 to TRBJ1-1; TRBD1 is a possible D gene (5 bases). CDR3 length: 15 residues. Trimming shortened V by 3 bases and J by 5 bases, and 17 bases separated the two germline ends. CDR1 is SGDLS and CDR2 is YYNGEE in the germline V gene. This CDR3 is CASSGGGGGTTEAFF. CDR3 coding DNA: TGTGCCAGCAGCGGAGGAGGTGGGGGGACGACTGAAGCTTTCTTT.